The following is a TCR beta chain sequence with its context. Its target is unknown. This sample was taken from a study of siplizumab effects on memory and regulatory T cells. The CDR3 extends over 14 amino acids. Germline V gene data show CDR1 as SGHTA and CDR2 as FQGNSA. V lost 0 bases, J lost 8 bases, and 11 bases lay in between. The assay covered approximately 10^5 TCR templates per sample. The data were produced by immunoSEQ multiplex PCR, yet TCRdb's version contains in-frame clones alone and is incomplete. The table records approximately 100,000 clones, around 95% of them present only once. Study results and caveats: Controls had more than 25% Treg-derived mappable alloreactive CD4+ clones on average, versus around 64% with siplizumab.

Specimen: non-Treg CD4+ T cells sorted from blood. This chain joins TRBV7-2 and TRBJ2-4; no clear D. The clonotype originates from a human donor in good health. CDR3 protein: CASSLAANWDIQYF. CDR3 coding DNA: TGTGCCAGCAGCTTAGCTGCAAATTGGGACATTCAGTACTTC.